These T cell receptor beta chains were read from a single sample in a study of T cell responses to AZD1222 COVID-19 vaccine. Assay: immunoSEQ multiplex PCR; the TCRdb copy retains only in-frame clones and omits some. The table shows roughly 120,000 clones, with 65% to 85% occurring only once. The starting material was peripheral blood, obtained on day 0 of AZD1222 vaccination. Receptors were obtained from an adult in good health. CDR3s include the opening cysteine and the closing phenylalanine or tryptophan. Fields, in order: clone size, V gene, J gene, D gene, CDR3 protein, CDR3 DNA. D genes are given only for firm matches. Size values are once, few and many counts, or a class for expanded clones, and some rows have none.

abundance: -; v_gene: TRBV19; j_gene: TRBJ1-1; d_gene: TRBD1; CDR3aa: CASSIAGGSEAFF; CDR3nt: TGTGCCAGTAGTATAGCAGGGGGCTCTGAAGCTTTCTTT
abundance: once; v_gene: TRBV18; j_gene: TRBJ2-2; d_gene: -; CDR3aa: CASSPRTTRLAGELFF; CDR3nt: TGTGCCAGCTCACCGCGGACCACGAGGTTGGCCGGGGAGCTGTTTTTT
abundance: once; v_gene: TRBV9; j_gene: TRBJ2-1; d_gene: -; CDR3aa: CASSVGDREGEQFF; CDR3nt: TGTGCCAGCAGCGTGGGAGACAGGGAGGGTGAGCAGTTCTTC
abundance: -; v_gene: TRBV5-1; j_gene: TRBJ1-2; d_gene: -; CDR3aa: CASSFSRARTAANYGYTF; CDR3nt: TGCGCCAGCAGCTTTTCCCGAGCTCGGACAGCTGCTAACTATGGCTACACCTTC
abundance: -; v_gene: TRBV19; j_gene: TRBJ1-6; d_gene: -; CDR3aa: CASSMGGLKSPLHF; CDR3nt: TGTGCCAGTAGTATGGGGGGCCTAAAATCACCCCTCCACTTT
abundance: -; v_gene: TRBV5-4; j_gene: TRBJ1-1; d_gene: -; CDR3aa: CASSLEGRNTEAFF; CDR3nt: TGTGCCAGCAGCTTAGAAGGGAGGAACACTGAAGCTTTCTTT
abundance: -; v_gene: TRBV6-1; j_gene: TRBJ1-2; d_gene: -; CDR3aa: CASSESGVRYGYTF; CDR3nt: TGTGCCAGCAGTGAATCGGGAGTGAGGTATGGCTACACCTTC
abundance: -; v_gene: TRBV11-2; j_gene: TRBJ2-3; d_gene: -; CDR3aa: CASSLHAGASDRDTQYF; CDR3nt: TGTGCCAGCAGCTTACACGCCGGGGCTAGCGATAGGGATACGCAGTATTTT
abundance: -; v_gene: TRBV6-4; j_gene: TRBJ2-1; d_gene: TRBD2; CDR3aa: CASSGRTSGRATEQFF; CDR3nt: TGTGCCAGCAGTGGCCGGACTAGCGGGAGGGCGACTGAGCAGTTCTTC
abundance: few; v_gene: TRBV5-1; j_gene: TRBJ2-7; d_gene: TRBD2; CDR3aa: CASSLGTSGYEQYF; CDR3nt: TGCGCCAGCAGCTTGGGGACTAGCGGCTACGAGCAGTACTTC
abundance: once; v_gene: TRBV2; j_gene: TRBJ1-1; d_gene: -; CDR3aa: CASSELVGITEAFF; CDR3nt: TGTGCCAGCAGTGAACTTGTAGGGATAACTGAAGCTTTCTTT
abundance: few; v_gene: TRBV28; j_gene: TRBJ1-5; d_gene: -; CDR3aa: CASTEGVRRQPQHF; CDR3nt: TGTGCCAGCACCGAAGGGGTTCGGCGCCAGCCCCAGCATTTT
abundance: -; v_gene: TRBV5-6; j_gene: TRBJ2-2; d_gene: -; CDR3aa: CASRRDPTNTGELFF; CDR3nt: TGTGCCAGCAGACGGGACCCAACGAACACCGGGGAGCTGTTTTTT
abundance: -; v_gene: TRBV27; j_gene: TRBJ1-5; d_gene: -; CDR3aa: CASRWRPQHF; CDR3nt: TGTGCCAGCAGATGGCGGCCCCAGCATTTT
abundance: -; v_gene: TRBV6-5; j_gene: TRBJ2-2; d_gene: -; CDR3aa: CASSSGGRDGTGELFF; CDR3nt: TGTGCCAGCAGTTCCGGCGGTAGGGACGGCACCGGGGAGCTGTTTTTT
abundance: few; v_gene: TRBV7-2; j_gene: TRBJ1-2; d_gene: -; CDR3aa: CASSLDTSFYGYTF; CDR3nt: TGTGCCAGCAGCTTAGATACCAGTTTTTATGGCTACACCTTC
abundance: -; v_gene: TRBV5-1; j_gene: TRBJ2-3; d_gene: TRBD1; CDR3aa: CASSLAGGPPGDTQYF; CDR3nt: TGCGCCAGCAGCTTGGCAGGGGGCCCCCCGGGAGATACGCAGTATTTT
abundance: -; v_gene: TRBV28; j_gene: TRBJ2-1; d_gene: -; CDR3aa: CASSQIQDHNEQFF; CDR3nt: TGTGCCAGCAGCCAGATCCAGGACCACAATGAGCAGTTCTTC
abundance: -; v_gene: TRBV2; j_gene: TRBJ1-3; d_gene: -; CDR3aa: CASKVGLSGNTIYF; CDR3nt: TGTGCCAGCAAAGTCGGTCTCTCTGGAAACACCATATATTTT
abundance: -; v_gene: TRBV4-3; j_gene: TRBJ1-1; d_gene: TRBD1; CDR3aa: CASSQPGQGANEAFF; CDR3nt: TGCGCCAGCAGCCAACCGGGACAGGGGGCAAATGAAGCTTTCTTT
abundance: -; v_gene: TRBV2; j_gene: TRBJ2-3; d_gene: TRBD1; CDR3aa: CASSKDRDTQYF; CDR3nt: TGTGCCAGCAGTAAGGACAGGGATACGCAGTATTTT
abundance: -; v_gene: TRBV27; j_gene: TRBJ2-3; d_gene: -; CDR3aa: CASSSARGTTDTQYF; CDR3nt: TGTGCCAGCAGTTCCGCCAGGGGCACCACAGATACGCAGTATTTT
abundance: -; v_gene: TRBV24-1; j_gene: TRBJ1-2; d_gene: -; CDR3aa: CATSEQGWGYTF; CDR3nt: TGTGCCACCAGTGAGCAGGGCTGGGGCTACACCTTC
abundance: once; v_gene: TRBV14; j_gene: TRBJ2-2; d_gene: -; CDR3aa: CASSQAQGNTGELFF; CDR3nt: TGTGCCAGCAGCCAAGCGCAGGGAAACACCGGGGAGCTGTTTTTT
abundance: -; v_gene: TRBV28; j_gene: TRBJ1-1; d_gene: TRBD1; CDR3aa: CASTAGQGYTEAFF; CDR3nt: TGTGCCAGCACGGCGGGACAGGGGTACACTGAAGCTTTCTTT
abundance: -; v_gene: TRBV2; j_gene: TRBJ2-4; d_gene: TRBD2; CDR3aa: CASSRSTSGKNIQYF; CDR3nt: TGTGCCAGCAGTCGGTCTACTAGCGGGAAAAACATTCAGTACTTC
abundance: -; v_gene: TRBV29-1; j_gene: TRBJ1-1; d_gene: -; CDR3aa: CSVEGIQGRKTEAFF; CDR3nt: TGCAGCGTTGAAGGAATACAGGGTCGGAAGACTGAAGCTTTCTTT
abundance: -; v_gene: TRBV7-2; j_gene: TRBJ2-7; d_gene: TRBD2; CDR3aa: CASSPSGLAGNEQYF; CDR3nt: TGTGCCAGCAGCCCATCGGGACTAGCGGGGAATGAGCAGTACTTC
abundance: -; v_gene: TRBV7-2; j_gene: TRBJ2-3; d_gene: -; CDR3aa: CASTLTNGDTQYF; CDR3nt: TGTGCCAGCACCCTTACAAACGGAGATACGCAGTATTTT
abundance: -; v_gene: TRBV9; j_gene: TRBJ2-5; d_gene: TRBD2; CDR3aa: CASSDRLAGGLKTQYF; CDR3nt: TGTGCCAGCAGCGATCGACTAGCGGGGGGGCTGAAGACCCAGTACTTC
abundance: -; v_gene: TRBV5-5; j_gene: TRBJ1-2; d_gene: -; CDR3aa: CASRRVGGSYGYTF; CDR3nt: TGTGCCAGCCGCAGGGTGGGTGGCAGCTATGGCTACACCTTC
abundance: medium-sized; v_gene: TRBV10-3; j_gene: TRBJ1-5; d_gene: -; CDR3aa: CAISESGEGQPQHF; CDR3nt: TGTGCCATCAGTGAGTCGGGGGAAGGGCAGCCCCAGCATTTT
abundance: -; v_gene: TRBV28; j_gene: TRBJ1-6; d_gene: -; CDR3aa: CASSTSTGSSYNSPLHF; CDR3nt: -
abundance: -; v_gene: TRBV5-4; j_gene: TRBJ2-7; d_gene: -; CDR3aa: CASSPGTGADEQYF; CDR3nt: TGTGCCAGCAGCCCTGGTACGGGGGCTGACGAGCAGTACTTC
abundance: -; v_gene: TRBV28; j_gene: TRBJ1-1; d_gene: -; CDR3aa: CASSLLGGQGTEAFF; CDR3nt: TGTGCCAGCAGTTTATTAGGTGGTCAGGGCACTGAAGCTTTCTTT
abundance: -; v_gene: TRBV2; j_gene: TRBJ2-3; d_gene: -; CDR3aa: CASEVRRDTQYF; CDR3nt: TGTGCCAGCGAGGTTCGGCGAGATACGCAGTATTTT
abundance: -; v_gene: TRBV6-5; j_gene: TRBJ1-1; d_gene: TRBD1; CDR3aa: CASSQPGQGDTEAFF; CDR3nt: TGTGCCAGCAGTCAGCCAGGACAGGGCGACACTGAAGCTTTCTTT
abundance: -; v_gene: TRBV28; j_gene: TRBJ1-1; d_gene: -; CDR3aa: CASRTSGDTEAFF; CDR3nt: TGTGCCAGCAGGACCTCAGGAGACACTGAAGCTTTCTTT
abundance: -; v_gene: TRBV28; j_gene: TRBJ2-7; d_gene: TRBD1; CDR3aa: CASSSSGTGGGEQYF; CDR3nt: TGTGCCAGCAGTAGCTCCGGGACAGGGGGAGGCGAGCAGTACTTC
abundance: -; v_gene: TRBV19; j_gene: TRBJ1-1; d_gene: -; CDR3aa: CASSDQANTEAFF; CDR3nt: TGTGCCAGTAGCGATCAGGCGAACACTGAAGCTTTCTTT
abundance: few; v_gene: TRBV12-3/TRBV12-4; j_gene: TRBJ2-2; d_gene: TRBD1; CDR3aa: CGTGGAAAGELFF; CDR3nt: TGTGGGACAGGGGGCGCTGCGGCCGGGGAGCTGTTTTTT
abundance: -; v_gene: TRBV6-5; j_gene: TRBJ1-2; d_gene: TRBD1; CDR3aa: CASSYSGTGDIYTF; CDR3nt: TGTGCCAGCAGTTACTCGGGGACAGGAGATATCTACACCTTC
abundance: -; v_gene: TRBV6-5; j_gene: TRBJ1-1; d_gene: -; CDR3aa: CASSYGGRRNTEAFF; CDR3nt: TGTGCCAGCAGTTACGGGGGACGGAGAAACACTGAAGCTTTCTTT
abundance: -; v_gene: TRBV27; j_gene: TRBJ1-6; d_gene: -; CDR3aa: CASSPVPYNSPLHF; CDR3nt: TGTGCCAGCAGTCCAGTCCCCTATAATTCACCCCTCCACTTT